The source of this T cell receptor beta chain is a study of Ad26.COV2.S vaccination and SARS-CoV-2 variants. Study information: Doses of Ad26.COV2.S were injected into muscle once or twice, 56 days apart.

Germline CDR1 MGHRA, CDR2 YSYEKL. Trimming removed 0 bases at V and 5 bases at J, with 7 bases between. The CDR3 is 13 residues long. Assay: immunoSEQ multiplex PCR; the TCRdb copy retains only in-frame clones and omits some. Seen here are about 390,000 clones, around nine tenths observed once, and the top ten hold roughly 3%. As to this clone: The antigen remains unidentified.

General observations from the study: Spike-specific TCR breadth ran higher among vaccine recipients than placebo recipients.

The treatment was: roughly 19 received Ad26.COV2.S at low or high dose, single or two shots; about 5 received placebo; per-sample allocation not given. Samples were taken on day 63 after the first vaccine or placebo injection. The source of this sequence is a person between 18 and 65 years old who received the Ad26.COV2.S COVID-19 vaccine or a placebo. This chain connects TRBV4-1 to TRBJ2-5; TRBD1 or TRBD2 may be the D gene (5 bases each). Source: peripheral blood, taken in a trial of Ad26.COV2.S vaccine versus placebo. The CDR3 protein is CASSQDEGETQYF. DNA of the CDR3: TGCGCCAGCAGCCAAGATGAGGGGGAGACCCAGTACTTC.